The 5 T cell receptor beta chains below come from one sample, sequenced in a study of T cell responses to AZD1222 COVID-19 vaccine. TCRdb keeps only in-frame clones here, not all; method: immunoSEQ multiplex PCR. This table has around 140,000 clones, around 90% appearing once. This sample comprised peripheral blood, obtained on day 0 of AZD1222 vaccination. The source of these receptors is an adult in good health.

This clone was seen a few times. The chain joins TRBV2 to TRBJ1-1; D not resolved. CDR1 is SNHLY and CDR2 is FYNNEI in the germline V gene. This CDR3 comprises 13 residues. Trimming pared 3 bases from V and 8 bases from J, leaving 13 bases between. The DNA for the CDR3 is TGTGCCAGCAGTGAGGGTCCCGCCGCCGAAGCTTTCTTT. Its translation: CASSEGPAAEAFF. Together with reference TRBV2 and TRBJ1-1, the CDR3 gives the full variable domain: EPEVTQTPSHQVTQMGQEVILRCVPISNHLYFYWYRQILGQKVEFLVSFYNNEISEKSEIFDDQFSVERPDGSNFTLKIRSTKLEDSAMYFCASSEGPAAEAFFGQGTRLTVV.

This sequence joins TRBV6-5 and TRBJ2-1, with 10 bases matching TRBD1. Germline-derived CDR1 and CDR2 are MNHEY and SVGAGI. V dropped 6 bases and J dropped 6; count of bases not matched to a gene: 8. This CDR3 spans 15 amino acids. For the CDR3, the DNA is TGTGCCAGCAGCCCCGGGACAGGGGACTCCAATGAGCAGTTCTTC. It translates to CASSPGTGDSNEQFF.

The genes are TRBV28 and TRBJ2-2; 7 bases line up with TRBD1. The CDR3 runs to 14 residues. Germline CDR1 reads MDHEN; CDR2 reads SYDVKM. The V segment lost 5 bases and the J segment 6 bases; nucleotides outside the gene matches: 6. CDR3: CASSKTGEAGELFF. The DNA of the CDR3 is TGTGCCAGCAGTAAAACAGGGGAAGCCGGGGAGCTGTTTTTT.

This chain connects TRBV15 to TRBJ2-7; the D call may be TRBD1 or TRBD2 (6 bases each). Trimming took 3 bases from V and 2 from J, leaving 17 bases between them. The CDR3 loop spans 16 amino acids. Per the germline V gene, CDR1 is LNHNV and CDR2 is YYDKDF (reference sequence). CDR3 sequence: CATSRGAAGPTYEQYF. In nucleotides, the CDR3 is TGTGCCACCAGCAGGGGGGCGGCGGGACCCACCTACGAGCAGTACTTC.

Here the CDR3 DNA reads TGTGCCAGCAGCAAAGTAGGGGCTAGCGGGAGGTACGAGCAGTACTTC. Translating it yields CASSKVGASGRYEQYF. The rearrangement joins TRBV21-1 to TRBJ2-7; TRBD2, the table's D call, lacks a check against the DNA. TRBV21-1 is recorded as a pseudogene. There are 16 residues in the CDR3.